This record looks at one T cell receptor beta chain sequence and its context. Clones were read by immunoSEQ multiplex PCR, and TCRdb kept only the in-frame ones, dropping some. This sample has 290,000 or so clones; 90% occur once, and the top ten carry about 4.5%. The data were taken from a study of blood T cell repertoires in COVID-19. The length of the CDR3 is 16 residues. Germline CDR1 and CDR2: LNHDA and SQIVND (reference sequence). V was trimmed by 8 bases and J by 8 bases, leaving 27 bases between them. The sample consisted of PBMCs or T cells enriched from blood (not recorded which). The receptor was isolated from a woman aged 18 to 35 with acute COVID-19. The gene calls are TRBV19 and TRBJ1-2; D gene unclear. CDR3: CASRGRPEGYKGGYTF. Here the CDR3 DNA reads TGTGCCAGTCGCGGTAGGCCCGAGGGATATAAGGGAGGCTACACCTTC.